This T cell receptor beta chain stems from a study of blood T cells in healthy people across ages. Whole-study findings and limits: Across the age range, TCR beta diversity per million T cells fell in a roughly linear way. Diversity figures based on one million T cells were deemed too low.

A few counts support this clonotype. Its antigen is unknown. Peripheral blood was drawn, approximately 10 milliliters per donor. Each sample yielded at least 5.5 micrograms of PBMC total RNA. Germline values: CDR1 KGHDR, CDR2 SFDVKD. V lost 12 bases to trimming and J lost 5 bases, with 16 bases between them. CDR3 length: 14 amino acids. Together with a sample-barcoded 5' primer, a J-beta primer mix was included in a second PCR lasting roughly 7 to 11 cycles. TCRdb reprocessed the 5' RACE reads with MiXCR, giving one entry per CDR3 protein. This sample has hundreds of thousands of distinct CDR3 sequences, with around 20% found just once.

Sequenced material: blood. The chain is built from TRBV24-1 and TRBJ1-6; unclear D gene. The source is a man between 65 and 80 years old in good health. The CDR3 DNA reads as TGTGCCTCACAAGCGGCACGGGATAATTCACCCCTCCACTTT. This translates into CASQAARDNSPLHF.